A single sample gave rise to the 2 T cell receptor beta chains below, sequenced in a study of glioma-infiltrating T cells. The iRepertoire nested amplicon-rescue multiplex PCR amplified TCR alpha and beta CDR3s from RNA. TCRdb re-derived calls from the multiplex PCR reads in MiXCR, one entry per CDR3 protein. The sample records about 180,000 distinct CDR3 sequences, more than 35% being singletons. The sequenced sample was glioma tissue, nonneoplastic brain tissue, or PBMCs (not recorded which). The receptor set was obtained from a human donor with low-grade glioma or glioblastoma, undergoing nonglioma brain surgery, or in good health (not recorded which).

This clonotype has only a few counts. This chain uses TRBV14 with TRBJ2-1; 12 nucleotides line up with TRBD2. J gave up 1 base and V 4 bases, and 2 bases lay outside the gene matches. The CDR3 extends over 16 amino acids. Germline V gene sequence: CDR1 SGHDN, CDR2 FVKESK. For the CDR3, the DNA is TGTGCCAGCAGCCCGGGACTAGCGGGTTCCTACAATGAGCAGTTCTTC. Amino acid sequence: CASSPGLAGSYNEQFF.

This clonotype was seen ten or more times. V gene TRBV27 combines with J gene TRBJ2-3; no clear D gene. CDR3 length: 14 amino acids. Trimming stripped 2 bases from V and 6 bases from J, with 12 bases between. Germline CDR1 reads MNHEY; CDR2 reads SMNVEV (reference sequence). The CDR3 loop reads CASSLEVRSDTQYF. CDR3 in DNA: TGTGCCAGCAGTTTAGAAGTCAGGAGCGATACGCAGTATTTT.